The rows below give T cell receptor beta chains drawn from one sample of a study of blood T cell repertoires in COVID-19. Repertoires were generated with immunoSEQ multiplex PCR, while TCRdb's copy carries only in-frame clones and drops some. The sample consists of 100,000 to 150,000 clones, roughly 84% of them appearing once. Sequencing input: peripheral blood. These receptor sequences come from a woman in her twenties or thirties who had recovered from COVID-19. Each CDR3 is given without its conserved first and last residue. For some rows the clone size is stated as once, few or many, or as a class when expanded; others skip it.

abundance	v_gene	j_gene	CDR3aa
.	TRBV29-1	TRBJ2-3	SVEAPEVTDTQY
.	TRBV6-6	TRBJ1-1	ASSYQPGGTLFRDTEAF
.	TRBV24-1	TRBJ2-3	ATSDFGSGGPDTQY
.	TRBV3-1/TRBV3-2	TRBJ2-3	ASSLRLAGHGDTQY
.	TRBV19	TRBJ1-1	ASMVGTPEAF
.	TRBV7-7	TRBJ1-1	ASTQRGDRGNTEAF
few	TRBV5-8	TRBJ1-5	ASSLWTGDMSNQPQH
.	TRBV27	TRBJ2-3	ASSLGRNTDTQY
few	TRBV6-4	TRBJ2-1	ASSELAGFNEQF
.	TRBV15	TRBJ1-5	ATSRKAWQGESNQPQH
.	TRBV5-5	TRBJ2-4	ASSSPPSFQNIQY
.	TRBV4-2	TRBJ2-3	ASSQDPILADTDTQY
.	TRBV18	TRBJ2-7	ASSSGLNTYEQY
.	TRBV5-1	TRBJ2-3	ASSPGGSGVADTQY
.	TRBV2	TRBJ1-1	ASKMGRMNTEAF
.	TRBV9	TRBJ1-6	ASSAREAVGSPLH
.	TRBV10-2	TRBJ1-6	ASSFMTGDNYNSPLH
.	TRBV19	TRBJ2-3	ATSEVTEVPRPDTQY
once	TRBV11-2	TRBJ2-7	ASSLAGGREQY
.	TRBV9	TRBJ1-1	ASSEQGVNTEAF
.	TRBV7-3	TRBJ2-4	ASSPRPTGIGNIQY
.	TRBV5-6	TRBJ1-5	ASSQAPLQPQH
.	TRBV9	TRBJ1-1	ASSPLSGGKNTEAF
.	TRBV19	TRBJ2-2	ASSIRSGANTGELF
.	TRBV27	TRBJ2-2	ASRSDRVEVTGELF
.	TRBV6-5	TRBJ2-2	ASSYLGQPNTGELF
.	TRBV19	TRBJ1-5	ASSMGDREQPQH
.	TRBV9	TRBJ1-3	ASSERRQGAGNTIY
.	TRBV25-1	TRBJ2-2	ASSELDRGYTGELF
.	TRBV6-5	TRBJ1-5	ASNGGQGNQPQH
.	TRBV7-9	TRBJ2-6	ASSPGTGVTGANVLT
.	TRBV5-5	TRBJ1-2	ASSSAPDRLRNGYT
.	TRBV29-1	TRBJ2-7	SVATSASYEQY
.	TRBV6-1	TRBJ1-4	ASSEGTGAWEKLF
.	TRBV14	TRBJ2-1	ASSRLLAGSTNEQF
.	TRBV5-1	TRBJ2-2	ASSLGQGVTGELF
.	TRBV9	TRBJ1-3	ASSVEGSGNTIY
.	TRBV20-1	TRBJ2-3	SASRGLADTDTQY
.	TRBV21-1	TRBJ2-7	ASSKTGRRRGNEQY
.	TRBV5-1	TRBJ1-1	ASSLVGGGMGTEAF
.	TRBV7-9	TRBJ2-7	ASSLSENEQY
.	TRBV7-8	TRBJ2-1	ASSLGGLAGGPDEQF
.	TRBV9	TRBJ2-7	ASSVGGASGTHEQY
few	TRBV7-8	TRBJ1-1	ASSLGGYLNTEAF
.	TRBV6-5	TRBJ1-1	ASSYSLVPGTEAF
.	TRBV2	TRBJ1-3	ASRGQGTFSGNTIY
.	TRBV5-1	TRBJ2-5	ASSLARVITQETQY
few	TRBV20-1	TRBJ1-4	SASSGEKLF
.	TRBV12-5	TRBJ1-6	ASGLDSSYNSPLH
.	TRBV7-9	TRBJ2-5	ASSLAGGIPAQY
.	TRBV29-1	TRBJ2-1	SVEGTGTSGYNEQF
once	TRBV30	TRBJ1-5	AWSLGASYSNQPQH
.	TRBV5-6	TRBJ2-1	ASRLRDYNEQF
once	TRBV7-6	TRBJ2-5	ASRRVRLAGEETQY
.	TRBV2	TRBJ2-1	ASSELAGVDNEQF
.	TRBV3-1/TRBV3-2	TRBJ2-3	ASSQLPRLGSTDTQY
.	TRBV28	TRBJ1-1	ASRGQGATEAF
.	TRBV9	TRBJ2-1	ASSVAGLAGGSNEQF